The entry below gives a single TCR beta chain sequence along with its context. This clonotype turned up a few times. Its binding antigen is unknown. No base-level quality is on record; no much larger clone is a single base apart. For sequencing, an Illumina HiSeq 2500 was employed. Quantitative 5'-RACE with molecular barcodes was used to prepare TCR beta libraries. The authors' analysis ran thus. A new computational method based on a probabilistic model of VDJ rearrangement was used to identify disease-linked TCR variants. TCRdb cleaned the public reads at Q25 with fastp, built clones with MiXCR and kept in-frame beta chains. CDR3 protein duplicates are merged, each entry listing the most common genes and DNA. TCRdb, not the original authors, processed these V and J calls. Counted in this sample were some 39,000 distinct CDR3 sequences; 13% of them appeared once. The ten largest clonotypes hold around 33% of the sample.

Measured from the cysteine to the phenylalanine, the CDR3 is 14 residues long. Only the CDR3 DNA is retained, 42 bases long and in frame from the first base. CDR1 MDHEN and CDR2 SYDVKM were looked up in the germline V gene. The junction shows trimming of 9 bases on V and 3 bases on J, and the gene matches do not reach 4 bases of it. Synovial fluid samples were matched to blood samples from the same ankylosing spondylitis patients. The sample belongs to a study of CD8 T cells in ankylosing spondylitis (dated by TCRdb to 2016 to 2017). Broadly, across the study: To find TCR variants linked to disease, the study profiled T cell receptor beta repertoires in ankylosing spondylitis patients and healthy donors. The full study cohort was made up of about two dozen ankylosing spondylitis patients and some 100 healthy donors. Peripheral blood was sampled, and synovial fluid was additionally collected from ankylosing spondylitis patients. Overall study results and their limits: According to the report, matched synovial fluid samples from ankylosing spondylitis patients were significantly enriched for the disease-linked clones. A TCR beta motif of about eight highly homologous amino acid variants appeared characteristic of blood from ankylosing spondylitis patients. The disease-linked clones showed a CD8+ phenotype and occurred at relatively low frequencies in peripheral blood. Some motif variants were previously reported in synovial fluid and blood of reactive arthritis patients, suggesting common disease-initiation mechanisms.

Sample: synovial fluid, either unsorted or a sorted T cell fraction (not recorded which). This chain joins TRBV28 to TRBJ2-1, with 11 junctional bases fitting TRBD2. This clonotype originated in a male donor with ankylosing spondylitis. The sequence in DNA is TGTGCCAGTAGCGGGAGGGAACTCTACAATGAGCAGTTCTTC. Translated, it gives CASSGRELYNEQFF.